A selection of T cell receptor beta chains follows, all from one sample in a study of blood T cell dynamics during melanoma immunotherapy. Only in-frame clones appear in the TCRdb table, and some are missing; sequencing was by immunoSEQ multiplex PCR. The sample yields around 20,000 clones, about 90% seen once. Material: blood, obtained from a patient treated with checkpoint blockade. Receptors were obtained from a human donor with melanoma. Both conserved end residues are part of each CDR3. The D gene is left open where the match is weak. Size values are once, few and many counts, or a class for expanded clones, and some rows have none.

clone_size	v_call	j_call	d_call	cdr3_aa	cdr3_nt
NA	TRBV28	TRBJ2-7	NA	CASSSPRASKNYEQYF	TGTGCCAGCAGCTCCCCCCGGGCTAGCAAGAACTACGAGCAGTACTTC
NA	TRBV10-3	TRBJ2-3	TRBD2	CAISGPTSGSWEADTQYF	TGTGCCATCTCCGGTCCGACTAGCGGGAGCTGGGAAGCAGATACGCAGTATTTT
NA	TRBV6-5	TRBJ2-7	TRBD1	CASSPGDSGLVEQYF	TGTGCCAGCAGCCCCGGGGACAGCGGACTGGTCGAGCAGTACTTC
NA	TRBV27	TRBJ2-1	TRBD2	CASRTSGFYNEQFF	TGTGCCAGCAGAACTAGCGGATTCTACAATGAGCAGTTCTTC
NA	TRBV27	TRBJ1-2	TRBD1	CASSSTGGVFYGYTF	TGTGCCAGCAGCTCTACAGGGGGCGTCTTCTATGGCTACACCTTC
NA	TRBV5-6	TRBJ1-2	TRBD1	CASSWDRGSINGYTF	TGTGCCAGCAGCTGGGACAGGGGATCAATTAACGGCTACACCTTC
once	TRBV5-1	TRBJ2-7	NA	CASSPRTGTSSYEQYF	TGCGCCAGCAGCCCCCGCACCGGGACAAGCTCCTACGAGCAGTACTTC
NA	TRBV19	TRBJ1-5	NA	CASSRRLSHNQPQHF	TGTGCCAGTAGTAGAAGACTGTCTCACAATCAGCCCCAGCATTTT
NA	TRBV7-2	TRBJ2-3	NA	CASSFQGGQGTDTQYF	TGTGCCAGCAGCTTCCAGGGGGGCCAAGGAACAGATACGCAGTATTTT
NA	TRBV5-8	TRBJ1-1	NA	CASSLRLLRVGTEAFF	TGTGCCAGCAGCTTAAGGTTGTTACGGGTAGGCACTGAAGCTTTCTTT
NA	TRBV7-8	TRBJ1-2	NA	CASSLGDGARYGYTF	TGTGCCAGCAGCTTAGGGGACGGGGCCCGATATGGCTACACCTTC
NA	TRBV6-4	TRBJ2-3	TRBD2	CASSDGLAGGDTQYF	TGTGCCAGCAGTGACGGACTAGCGGGAGGAGATACGCAGTATTTT
NA	TRBV5-4	TRBJ2-7	TRBD2	CASSSPEETSGRAYPYEQYF	TGTGCCAGCAGCTCCCCAGAGGAAACTAGCGGGAGGGCTTATCCCTACGAGCAGTACTTC
NA	TRBV4-2	TRBJ1-2	NA	CASSLGRGYQNYGYTF	TGTGCCAGCAGCCTAGGGCGGGGATATCAAAACTATGGCTACACCTTC
once	TRBV20-1	TRBJ1-1	NA	CSARELNRAFF	TGCAGTGCTAGAGAGTTAAACCGAGCTTTCTTT
NA	TRBV7-9	TRBJ2-3	NA	CASSSPTTDADTQYF	TGTGCCAGCAGCTCACCTACCACAGATGCAGATACGCAGTATTTT
once	TRBV19	TRBJ2-7	TRBD2	CASSMGLAGGFSSYEQYF	TGTGCCAGTTCTATGGGACTAGCGGGAGGTTTTAGCTCCTACGAGCAGTACTTC
NA	TRBV5-1	TRBJ2-7	NA	CASSLGAALYEQYF	TGCGCCAGCAGCTTGGGGGCCGCTCTCTACGAGCAGTACTTC
NA	TRBV5-5	TRBJ1-1	NA	CASSLPPAGAGGEAFF	TGTGCCAGCAGCTTACCCCCCGCCGGGGCGGGGGGTGAAGCTTTCTTT
NA	TRBV16	TRBJ1-2	NA	CASSQNLQINYGYTF	TGTGCCAGCAGCCAAAACCTCCAGATCAACTATGGCTACACCTTC
NA	TRBV5-4	TRBJ1-2	TRBD1	CASSPDRNYGYTF	TGTGCCAGCAGCCCGGACAGGAACTATGGCTACACCTTC
NA	TRBV18	TRBJ2-6	NA	CASSIGKDIQSRANVLTF	TGTGCCAGCTCAATAGGAAAGGACATTCAAAGTCGGGCCAACGTCCTGACTTTC
medium-sized	TRBV9	TRBJ2-6	TRBD1	CASSAGTGGSGANVLTF	TGTGCCAGCAGCGCTGGGACAGGGGGATCTGGGGCCAACGTCCTGACTTTC
NA	TRBV10-3	TRBJ2-1	TRBD2	CAIRTREAHNEQFF	TGTGCCATCAGAACGCGGGAGGCCCACAATGAGCAGTTCTTC
NA	TRBV18	TRBJ2-3	TRBD2	CASSPFSGGGVDTQYF	TGTGCCAGCTCACCTTTTTCCGGCGGGGGAGTGGATACGCAGTATTTT
NA	TRBV6-1	TRBJ1-3	TRBD1	CASSGQGSGGNTIYF	TGTGCCAGCAGTGGACAGGGGTCGGGCGGAAACACCATATATTTT
NA	TRBV5-6	TRBJ2-3	TRBD2	CASSLYRTSATDTQYF	TGTGCCAGCAGCTTGTACAGGACTAGCGCCACAGATACGCAGTATTTT
NA	TRBV9	TRBJ2-1	NA	CASSVAIGDNEQFF	TGTGCCAGCAGCGTAGCAATAGGGGACAATGAGCAGTTCTTC
NA	TRBV28	TRBJ2-1	TRBD1	CASSSLAGGISNEQFF	TGTGCCAGCAGTTCACTCGCAGGGGGCATATCGAATGAGCAGTTCTTC
NA	TRBV28	TRBJ2-7	TRBD2	CASSRRTSGGSYEQYF	TGTGCCAGCAGCCGGAGGACTAGCGGGGGCTCCTACGAGCAGTACTTC
NA	TRBV28	TRBJ2-2	TRBD2	CASRARGEGGELFF	TGTGCCAGCAGAGCCCGAGGGGAGGGCGGGGAGCTGTTTTTT
NA	TRBV5-1	TRBJ1-1	NA	CASSLTGLGDTEAFF	TGCGCCAGCAGCTTGACTGGGTTGGGGGACACTGAAGCTTTCTTT
NA	TRBV2	TRBJ1-5	NA	CASKTPNQPQHF	TGTGCCAGCAAAACACCAAATCAGCCCCAGCATTTT
NA	TRBV29-1	TRBJ2-2	NA	CSVDDGSKNTGELFF	TGCAGCGTTGATGACGGGAGTAAAAACACCGGGGAGCTGTTTTTT
NA	TRBV27	TRBJ2-7	TRBD2	CASSPNGRPSYEQYF	TGTGCCAGCAGTCCAAACGGGAGGCCCTCCTACGAGCAGTACTTC
NA	TRBV7-9	TRBJ1-4	NA	CASSSIQGNEKLFF	TGTGCCAGCAGCTCAATACAGGGAAATGAAAAACTGTTTTTT
NA	TRBV7-9	TRBJ1-4	NA	CASSQNAGSNGEKLFF	TGTGCCAGCAGCCAGAATGCGGGGTCAAATGGGGAAAAACTGTTTTTT
NA	TRBV11-1	TRBJ2-7	NA	CASSLGSEAYEQYF	TGTGCCAGCAGCTTAGGTAGCGAGGCCTACGAGCAGTACTTC
once	TRBV10-3	TRBJ2-1	NA	CATKRAERYNEQFF	TGTGCCACCAAGCGAGCGGAGCGTTACAATGAGCAGTTCTTC
NA	TRBV4-3	TRBJ1-1	NA	CASSHNRVRNTEAFF	TGCGCCAGCAGCCACAACAGGGTCAGAAACACTGAAGCTTTCTTT
once	TRBV7-9	TRBJ2-1	TRBD2	CASRTTSGSYEQFF	TGTGCCAGCAGAACCACTAGCGGGAGTTATGAGCAGTTCTTC
once	TRBV4-1	TRBJ2-7	TRBD1	CASSLRQGAHEQYF	TGCGCCAGCAGCCTTCGACAGGGAGCCCACGAGCAGTACTTC
NA	TRBV30	TRBJ1-2	NA	CAWAGGYGYTF	TGTGCCTGGGCCGGGGGATATGGCTACACCTTC
NA	TRBV18	TRBJ2-3	NA	CASSPISSTDTQYF	TGTGCCAGCTCACCAATATCTAGCACAGATACGCAGTATTTT
NA	TRBV5-6	TRBJ1-1	NA	CASTVGLDTEAFF	TGTGCCAGCACCGTAGGGCTAGACACTGAAGCTTTCTTT
once	TRBV9	TRBJ1-2	TRBD1	CASSVTGTGYGYTF	TGTGCCAGCAGCGTAACCGGGACAGGGTATGGCTACACCTTC
NA	TRBV19	TRBJ2-3	TRBD2	CASRPAGREGQDTQYF	TGTGCCAGTAGACCAGCAGGGCGGGAGGGCCAAGATACGCAGTATTTT
NA	TRBV2	TRBJ1-1	NA	CASSDPRNTEAFF	TGTGCCAGCAGTGACCCGAGGAACACTGAAGCTTTCTTT
NA	TRBV27	TRBJ2-2	NA	CASSLQGSRELFF	TGTGCCAGCAGTCTACAGGGTAGTAGGGAGCTGTTTTTT
NA	TRBV7-2	TRBJ2-3	NA	CASSPLPGSTDTQYF	TGTGCCAGCAGCCCTCTCCCAGGCAGCACAGATACGCAGTATTTT
NA	TRBV15	TRBJ2-7	NA	CATSRDPPDEQYF	TGTGCCACCAGCAGAGATCCCCCGGACGAGCAGTACTTC